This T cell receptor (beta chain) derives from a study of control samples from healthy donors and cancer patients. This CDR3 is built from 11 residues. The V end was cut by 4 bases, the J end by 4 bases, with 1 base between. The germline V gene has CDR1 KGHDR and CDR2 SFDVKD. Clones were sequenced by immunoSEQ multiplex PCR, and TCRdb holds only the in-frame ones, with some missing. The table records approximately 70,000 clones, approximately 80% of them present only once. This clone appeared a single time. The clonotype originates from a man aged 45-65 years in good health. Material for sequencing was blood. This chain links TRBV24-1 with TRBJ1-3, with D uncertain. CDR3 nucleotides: TGTGCCACCAGTGAAGGAAACACCATATATTTT. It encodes CATSEGNTIYF.